This T cell receptor (beta chain) was found in a study of T cells after yellow fever vaccination. Study at large: Where fractions had low cell numbers, libraries were prepared from them with the SMART-Seq v4 Ultra Low Input RNA kit.

This clonotype was seen repeatedly, ten times or more. Its antigen is not known. A process of 5'RACE template switching, which added a universal primer site and UMIs, was used to make TCR cDNA. TCRdb reprocessed the 5' RACE reads with MiXCR, giving one entry per CDR3 protein. The repertoire holds over 250,000 distinct CDR3 sequences, with over 4% as singletons. Trimming shortened V by 0 bases and J by 7 bases, and 13 bases separated the two germline ends. This CDR3 is built from 15 residues. Germline V gives CDR1 LGHNA, CDR2 YNFKEQ. Broader study findings: The secondary T-cell response peaked on day 5, not day 15, but was weaker.

The chain has TRBV4-2 and TRBJ2-1, with D possibly being TRBD1 (6 bases). Material: PBMCs, obtained 5 days after the yellow fever booster vaccination. This receptor was taken from a man aged 18 to 29 who received the YFV17D yellow fever vaccine. In nucleotides, the CDR3 is TGTGCCAGCAGCCAAGATGGCCACAGGGAGAATGAGCAGTTCTTC. Its translation is CASSQDGHRENEQFF.